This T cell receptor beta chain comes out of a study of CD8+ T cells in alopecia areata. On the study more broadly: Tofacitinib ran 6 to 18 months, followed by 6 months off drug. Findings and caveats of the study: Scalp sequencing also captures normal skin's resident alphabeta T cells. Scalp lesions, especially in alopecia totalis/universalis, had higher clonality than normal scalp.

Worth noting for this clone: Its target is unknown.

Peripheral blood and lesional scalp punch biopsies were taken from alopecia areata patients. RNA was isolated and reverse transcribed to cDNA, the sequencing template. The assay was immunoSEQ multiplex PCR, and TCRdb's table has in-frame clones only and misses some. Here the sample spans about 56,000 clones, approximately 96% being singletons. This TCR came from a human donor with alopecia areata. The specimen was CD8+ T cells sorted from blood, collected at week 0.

The CDR3 DNA is TGTGCCAGCAGCTTGGAGACAGGGCCCTACGAGCAGTACTTC. Translation: CASSLETGPYEQYF. The V and J genes are TRBV7-3 and TRBJ2-7, with 7 bases identical to TRBD1. CDR3 size: 14 residues. V shed 3 bases and J 2 bases; nucleotides not matched to a gene: 4. CDR1 is SGHTA, CDR2 FQGTGA, per germline.